This T cell receptor (beta chain) was observed in a study of control samples from healthy donors and cancer patients. Clones were read by immunoSEQ multiplex PCR, and TCRdb kept only the in-frame ones, dropping some. The sample yields some 150,000 clones, approximately 92% seen once. The germline CDR1 and CDR2 sequences are SGHTA and FQGNSA. V shed 6 bases, J shed 3 bases, and the junction held 7 bases outside the gene matches. The CDR3 totals 15 residues. This receptor was obtained from a woman aged 55 to 70 in good health. The chain recombines TRBV7-2 with TRBJ2-3; 9 bases agree with TRBD1. The sequencing sample was made of blood. CDR3 loop: CASRTTGGWTDTQYF. CDR3 DNA sequence: TGTGCCAGCAGGACTACAGGGGGCTGGACAGATACGCAGTATTTT.